Listed below are T cell receptor beta chains from one sample, sequenced in a study of cytomegalovirus exposure and HLA in healthy donors. Libraries were prepared by immunoSEQ multiplex PCR; TCRdb keeps only in-frame clonotypes and omits some of them. The data show 100,000 to 150,000 clones, approximately 69% seen once. Sequencing input: PBMCs. These receptors all come from a man aged 40-49 years in good health and CMV-seropositive. Each CDR3 is given with its conserved first and last residue. The D gene is left open where the match is weak. Expanded clones get a size class; other rows say once, few or many, or leave the size out.

>TRBV6-4|TRBD1|once|14|TRBJ1-2
CASRGTGNFNGYTF
TGTGCCAGCAGGGGGACAGGGAATTTCAACGGCTACACCTTC
>TRBV6-1|-|-|13|TRBJ2-5
CASSGQRWETQYF
TGTGCCAGCAGTGGGCAGCGGTGGGAGACCCAGTACTTC
>TRBV5-1|TRBD1|-|14|TRBJ2-3
CASSGGQGGDTQYF
TGCGCCAGCAGCGGCGGACAGGGTGGAGATACGCAGTATTTT
>TRBV11-3|TRBD2|-|19|TRBJ2-2
CASSSGRGRLFENTGELFF
TGTGCCAGCAGCTCAGGGAGGGGCAGGTTATTTGAGAACACCGGGGAGCTGTTTTTT
>TRBV27|-|-|14|TRBJ1-2
CASSLAEGGYGYTF
TGTGCCAGCAGTTTAGCGGAAGGGGGCTATGGCTACACCTTC
>TRBV7-8|-|-|15|TRBJ1-3
CASSFSGKKGNTIYF
TGTGCCAGCAGCTTCTCAGGGAAGAAAGGAAACACCATATATTTT
>TRBV6-1|-|once|15|TRBJ1-3
CASSEARLRVNTIYF
TGTGCCAGCAGTGAAGCGCGACTTCGAGTAAACACCATATATTTT
>TRBV6-5|TRBD1|-|14|TRBJ1-2
CASSETGIISGYTF
TGTGCCAGCAGTGAGACAGGGATTATCTCTGGCTACACCTTC
>TRBV7-8|TRBD1|-|15|TRBJ1-5
CASSSRGQGDQPQHF
TGTGCCAGCAGCTCTCGAGGACAGGGTGATCAGCCCCAGCATTTT
>TRBV7-9|TRBD1|-|15|TRBJ2-7
CASSATQTGGNEQYF
TGTGCCAGCAGCGCAACCCAGACAGGGGGGAACGAGCAGTACTTC
>TRBV19|TRBD1|few|14|TRBJ2-7
CASTRTGRGNEQYF
TGTGCCAGTACCCGGACAGGGCGGGGAAACGAGCAGTACTTC
>TRBV6-1|-|-|14|TRBJ1-6
CASSEQQGISPLHF
TGTGCCAGCAGTGAGCAGCAGGGGATTTCACCCCTCCACTTT
>TRBV11-2|-|-|18|TRBJ1-1
CASSSFLPGSEGGTEAFF
TGTGCCAGCAGCTCCTTTCTTCCAGGTAGCGAAGGGGGCACTGAAGCTTTCTTT
>TRBV11-2|-|-|13|TRBJ1-6
CASSSYFGSPLHF
TGTGCCAGCAGCTCCTATTTCGGGTCACCCCTCCACTTT
>TRBV5-1|TRBD1|-|18|TRBJ2-2
CASSQPRRRGPGTGELFF
TGCGCCAGCAGCCAACCGCGGCGCAGGGGGCCAGGTACCGGGGAGCTGTTTTTT
>TRBV2|TRBD1|-|13|TRBJ1-6
CASRGQGPSPLHF
TGTGCCAGCAGGGGACAGGGTCCCTCACCCCTCCACTTT
>TRBV27|TRBD2|-|15|TRBJ2-7
CASSLSVGGLNEQYF
TGTGCCAGCAGTTTATCGGTGGGAGGGTTAAACGAGCAGTACTTC
>TRBV5-4|TRBD1|-|14|TRBJ1-4
CASSPTGGQEKLFF
TGTGCCAGCAGCCCGACAGGGGGCCAGGAAAAACTGTTTTTT
>TRBV27|TRBD2|-|14|TRBJ2-2
CASSPTGGPGELFF
TGTGCCAGCAGTCCCACGGGGGGGCCCGGGGAGCTGTTTTTT
>TRBV4-2|TRBD2|-|19|TRBJ2-2
CASSQRGWGGGAEPGELFF
TGTGCCAGCAGCCAACGGGGATGGGGCGGGGGGGCCGAGCCCGGGGAGCTGTTTTTT
>TRBV28|-|-|16|TRBJ1-2
CASSRLQGGYIYGYTF
TGTGCCAGCAGCCGACTACAGGGCGGATATATCTATGGCTACACCTTC
>TRBV2|TRBD1|-|14|TRBJ2-1
CASKIRQGRNEQFF
TGTGCCAGCAAGATCCGACAGGGGAGGAATGAGCAGTTCTTC
>TRBV30|TRBD1|-|18|TRBJ2-6
CAWSVRGRGNSGANVLTF
TGTGCCTGGAGTGTACGGGGCAGGGGGAACTCTGGGGCCAACGTCCTGACTTTC
>TRBV29-1|-|-|15|TRBJ1-1
CSVLDWDGLSTEAFF
TGCAGCGTCCTCGACTGGGATGGACTGAGCACTGAAGCTTTCTTT
>TRBV2|-|-|15|TRBJ1-1
CASSPNLRGNTEAFF
TGTGCCAGCAGTCCTAATCTACGGGGGAACACTGAAGCTTTCTTT
>TRBV5-4|TRBD1|-|15|TRBJ2-1
CASNPGQGKGNEQFF
TGTGCCAGCAACCCGGGACAGGGAAAAGGCAATGAGCAGTTCTTC
>TRBV27|TRBD2|-|16|TRBJ2-3
CASSPEAGLYTDTQYF
TGTGCCAGCAGTCCCGAAGCGGGACTCTACACAGATACGCAGTATTTT
>TRBV7-9|TRBD2|few|18|TRBJ2-3
CASSRGASGRTSTDTQYF
TGTGCCAGCAGTCGAGGGGCTAGCGGGAGGACTAGCACAGATACGCAGTATTTT
>TRBV18|-|-|13|TRBJ2-5
CASSPSYQETQYF
TGTGCCAGCTCACCTTCGTACCAAGAGACCCAGTACTTC
>TRBV28|TRBD1|-|12|TRBJ1-5
CASEGGGQPQHF
TGTGCCAGCGAAGGGGGCGGTCAGCCCCAGCATTTT
>TRBV7-2|TRBD1|few|16|TRBJ1-5
CASSSGSGQGLQPQHF
TGTGCCAGCAGTTCAGGCTCGGGACAGGGGCTTCAGCCCCAGCATTTT
>TRBV6-6|-|-|13|TRBJ1-5
CASSYRGPQPQHF
TGTGCCAGCAGTTACCGCGGTCCCCAGCCCCAGCATTTT
>TRBV6-1|-|-|15|TRBJ1-2
CASSVDSPEVNGYTF
TGTGCCAGCAGTGTGGACAGTCCCGAGGTGAATGGCTACACCTTC
>TRBV10-1|TRBD1|once|15|TRBJ2-1
CASSEADRVHNEQFF
TGCGCCAGCAGTGAGGCCGACAGGGTCCACAATGAGCAGTTCTTC
>TRBV28|TRBD1|-|15|TRBJ2-7
CASGSEGQGTYEQYF
TGTGCCAGCGGGAGCGAGGGACAGGGGACCTACGAGCAGTACTTC
>TRBV11-2|TRBD1|few|13|TRBJ2-2
CASSPDRVGELFF
TGTGCCAGCAGCCCAGACAGGGTGGGGGAGCTGTTTTTT
>TRBV5-4|-|-|16|TRBJ2-1
CASSLYSGDSYNEQFF
TGTGCCAGCAGCTTGTATAGCGGAGACTCCTACAATGAGCAGTTCTTC
>TRBV2|TRBD1|-|13|TRBJ1-6
CASRGQGNSPLHF
TGTGCCAGCAGGGGACAGGGAAATTCACCCCTCCACTTT
>TRBV2|-|-|14|TRBJ1-1
CASRGGTLNTEAFF
TGTGCCAGCAGGGGGGGGACATTGAACACTGAAGCTTTCTTT
>TRBV11-2|-|-|12|TRBJ2-3
CASSPVTDTQYF
TGTGCCAGCAGCCCTGTGACTGATACGCAGTATTTT
>TRBV5-5|-|few|15|TRBJ1-5
CASSSEGRGISPQHF
TGTGCCAGCAGCTCCGAAGGGAGGGGGATAAGCCCCCAGCATTTT
>TRBV28|-|-|13|TRBJ1-3
CASIESSGNTIYF
TGTGCCAGCATAGAATCGTCTGGAAACACCATATATTTT
>TRBV7-6|TRBD2|few|15|TRBJ2-5
CASSNTRGGQETQYF
TGTGCCAGCAGTAACACGCGGGGGGGCCAAGAGACCCAGTACTTC
>TRBV18|TRBD1|-|15|TRBJ1-2
CASSGGTVAKYGYTF
TGTGCCAGCTCAGGCGGGACAGTAGCCAAATATGGCTACACCTTC
>TRBV4-1|TRBD1|-|15|TRBJ2-6
CASSQVTGATNVLTF
TGCGCCAGCAGCCAAGTCACAGGGGCCACCAACGTCCTGACTTTC
>TRBV29-1|TRBD1|few|14|TRBJ2-5
CSVTRQGQQETQYF
TGCAGCGTGACAAGACAGGGGCAGCAAGAGACCCAGTACTTC
>TRBV6-5|TRBD1|-|13|TRBJ1-2
CASRHRDSYGYTF
TGTGCCAGCAGGCACCGGGACAGCTATGGCTACACCTTC
>TRBV27|TRBD2|-|19|TRBJ2-3
CASSPSGEGTSARPDTQYF
TGTGCCAGCAGCCCCTCGGGGGAGGGGACTAGCGCCCGCCCAGATACGCAGTATTTT
>TRBV27|TRBD2|-|16|TRBJ2-2
CASSFSGSRGTGELFF
TGTGCCAGCAGTTTTAGCGGGAGTAGGGGCACCGGGGAGCTGTTTTTT
>TRBV2|-|once|15|TRBJ1-6
CASKLQGIDNSPLHF
TGTGCCAGCAAACTACAGGGAATTGATAATTCACCCCTCCACTTT
>TRBV5-1|-|-|16|TRBJ1-2
CASSFGLVTAGYGYTF
TGCGCCAGCAGCTTCGGATTGGTCACAGCTGGCTATGGCTACACCTTC
>TRBV6-6|-|-|14|TRBJ2-1
CASSPTGPINEQFF
TGTGCCAGCAGCCCCACAGGACCGATCAATGAGCAGTTCTTC
>TRBV2|-|-|15|TRBJ2-2
CASSEVGQNTGELFF
TGTGCCAGCAGTGAAGTTGGCCAGAACACCGGGGAGCTGTTTTTT
>TRBV19|-|-|16|TRBJ1-5
CASSPEGVQSNQPQHF
TGTGCCAGTAGTCCCGAAGGGGTACAGAGCAATCAGCCCCAGCATTTT